This T cell receptor beta chain was captured by sequencing in a study of OX40 agonist ivuxolimab in advanced cancers. At the level of the study: A partial response was reached by three patients: one with hepatocellular carcinoma and two with cutaneous melanoma.

V was pared by 3 bases and J by 1 base, with 6 bases between. The CDR3 runs to 14 residues. Germline assignment: CDR1 MRHNA and CDR2 SNTAGT. Assay used: immunoSEQ multiplex PCR; TCRdb lists only in-frame clones, some missing. The sample holds more than 35,000 clones, approximately 80% seen once. The rearrangement links TRBV6-4 to TRBJ2-2; D gene uncertain. The sequencing here drew on CD4+ or CD8+ T cells sorted from blood, taken in a trial of the OX40 agonist ivuxolimab. The clonotype was recovered from an adult with an advanced solid tumor such as melanoma, head and neck, liver or kidney cancer. As DNA, the CDR3 is TGTGCCAGCAGTGAAGAGGAGAACACCGGGGAGCTGTTTTTT. Its protein is CASSEEENTGELFF.